A selection of T cell receptor beta chains follows, all from one sample in a study of blood T cell repertoires in COVID-19. Generated by immunoSEQ multiplex PCR, the TCRdb table keeps only in-frame clones and is missing some. This table holds approximately 300,000 clones, over 85% found once. Sequencing was carried out using PBMCs or T cells enriched from blood (not recorded which). These receptors were obtained from a man aged 55 to 70 who had recovered from COVID-19. Both conserved end residues are trimmed from each CDR3. For some rows the clone size is stated as once, few or many, or as a class when expanded; others skip it.

j_gene,v_gene,abundance,CDR3aa
TRBJ1-5,TRBV7-2,-,ASSLQAPPNQPQH
TRBJ2-1,TRBV2,-,ASSESPSSYNEQF
TRBJ1-1,TRBV5-6,-,ASSYRGGGTEAF
TRBJ2-7,TRBV7-9,few,ASSWTGSAYEQY
TRBJ1-1,TRBV6-2/TRBV6-3,-,ASSYTIRGNTEAF
TRBJ2-7,TRBV5-1,-,ASSGDRGLSYEQY
TRBJ1-1,TRBV11-3,-,ASSVHRGTNEAF
TRBJ2-3,TRBV5-1,-,ASGTDRTDTQY
TRBJ2-3,TRBV3-1/TRBV3-2,-,ASSHSRLAGNTDTQY
TRBJ2-1,TRBV3-1/TRBV3-2,-,ASSQWSNEQF
TRBJ2-2,TRBV7-2,-,ASSPRGQGRSPTGELF
TRBJ1-2,TRBV7-2,-,ASSPVRAGARYGYT
TRBJ1-2,TRBV24-1,-,ATSGTEGLEGYT
TRBJ2-3,TRBV7-9,-,ASSPSAGTSPTDTQY
TRBJ1-1,TRBV6-5,-,ASLRQLNTEAF
TRBJ1-1,TRBV7-2,once,ASSLQENTEAF
TRBJ2-1,TRBV23-1,-,ASSQSGGAGNEQF
TRBJ2-2,TRBV19,few,ASSSRQGADGELF
TRBJ2-5,TRBV24-1,-,ATSDHTTSGGARETQY
TRBJ1-1,TRBV18,-,ASSPRARGIEAF
TRBJ2-3,TRBV5-6,-,ASSLLGQSLHTQY
TRBJ1-2,TRBV14,-,ASSQRQAYGYT
TRBJ2-5,TRBV5-1,-,ASSLRTQETQY
TRBJ1-4,TRBV13,-,ASSLGPSGGEKLF
TRBJ2-3,TRBV27,-,ASRGWSTDTQY
TRBJ2-3,TRBV7-2,-,ASSFTGMTDTQY
TRBJ2-7,TRBV5-5,-,ASSWQGKLDEQY
TRBJ1-5,TRBV6-1,-,ASSEGGVQPQH
TRBJ1-1,TRBV2,-,ASSRNTEAF
TRBJ1-5,TRBV7-8,-,ASSFSGTGGSNQPQH
TRBJ1-6,TRBV5-6,once,ASSLGQGNSPLH
TRBJ1-5,TRBV30,-,AWSTSGYQPQH
TRBJ1-5,TRBV7-8,-,ASGHFEQPQH
TRBJ1-1,TRBV29-1,-,SVGTGQNTEAF
TRBJ2-1,TRBV11-2,-,ASSLARGPYNEQF
TRBJ2-1,TRBV6-2/TRBV6-3,-,ASSYSRSGGALDEQF
TRBJ1-6,TRBV7-8,-,ASSLGGGTYSPLH
TRBJ1-5,TRBV19,once,ASSIRGQNQPQH
TRBJ1-5,TRBV2,few,ASSVLAGGSNQPQH
TRBJ1-5,TRBV27,-,ASSTGTQPQH
TRBJ1-5,TRBV6-2/TRBV6-3,-,ASTPQGGSNQPQH
TRBJ2-7,TRBV11-3,-,ASSPRSRGSEQY
TRBJ2-3,TRBV24-1,-,ATSDPSGSSTDTQY
TRBJ2-7,TRBV7-9,-,ASSLETGGRPHPYEQY
TRBJ1-6,TRBV7-2,-,ASSLAVGTNNSPLH
TRBJ2-7,TRBV2,-,ASSGRDRASLEQY
TRBJ2-7,TRBV4-1,-,ASSQAVGSGSYEQY
TRBJ2-2,TRBV29-1,-,SVLGLAGTTGELF